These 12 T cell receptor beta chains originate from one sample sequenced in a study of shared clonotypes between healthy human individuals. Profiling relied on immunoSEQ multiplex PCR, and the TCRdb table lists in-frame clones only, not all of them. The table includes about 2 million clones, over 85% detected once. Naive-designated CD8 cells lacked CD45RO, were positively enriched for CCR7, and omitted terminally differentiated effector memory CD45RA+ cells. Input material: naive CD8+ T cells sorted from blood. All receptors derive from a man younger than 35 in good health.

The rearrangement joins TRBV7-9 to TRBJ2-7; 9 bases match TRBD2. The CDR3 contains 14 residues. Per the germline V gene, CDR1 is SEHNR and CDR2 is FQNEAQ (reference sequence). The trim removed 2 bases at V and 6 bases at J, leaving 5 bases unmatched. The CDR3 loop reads CASSLPGGGGEQYF. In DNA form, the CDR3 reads TGTGCCAGCAGCTTACCCGGCGGGGGGGGCGAGCAGTACTTC.

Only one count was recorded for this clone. CDR3 bases: TGTGCCAGCAGCTCGATGACAGGGGAAGCTTTCTTT. Protein: CASSSMTGEAFF. J is TRBJ1-1 and V is TRBV5-4; TRBD1 aligns across 7 bases. Trimming took 3 bases from V and 8 from J; bases not matched to a gene: 4. This CDR3 contains 12 residues. Germline V gene lookup returns CDR1 SGHNT and CDR2 YYREEE (reference sequence).

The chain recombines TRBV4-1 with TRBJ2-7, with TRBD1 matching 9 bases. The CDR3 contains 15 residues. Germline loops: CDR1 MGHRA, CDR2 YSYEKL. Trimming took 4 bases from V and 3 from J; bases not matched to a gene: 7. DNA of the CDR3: TGCGCCAGCAGCCTAGGGACAGGGTTCGGCTACGAGCAGTACTTC. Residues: CASSLGTGFGYEQYF.

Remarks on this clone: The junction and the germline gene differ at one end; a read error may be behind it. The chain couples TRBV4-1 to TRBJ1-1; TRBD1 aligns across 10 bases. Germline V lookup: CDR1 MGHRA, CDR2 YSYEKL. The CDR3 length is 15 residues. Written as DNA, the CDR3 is TGCGCCAGCAGCGAAGACAGGGGGCTCGGCACTGAAGCTTTCTTT. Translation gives CASSEDRGLGTEAFF.

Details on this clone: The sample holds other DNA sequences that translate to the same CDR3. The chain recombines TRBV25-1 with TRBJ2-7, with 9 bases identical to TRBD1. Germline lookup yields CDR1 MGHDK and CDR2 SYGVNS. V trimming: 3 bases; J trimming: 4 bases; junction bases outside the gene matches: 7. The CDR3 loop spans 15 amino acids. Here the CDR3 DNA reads TGTGCCAGCAGTGACGGACAGGGGCCGGGGTACGAGCAGTACTTC. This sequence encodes CASSDGQGPGYEQYF.

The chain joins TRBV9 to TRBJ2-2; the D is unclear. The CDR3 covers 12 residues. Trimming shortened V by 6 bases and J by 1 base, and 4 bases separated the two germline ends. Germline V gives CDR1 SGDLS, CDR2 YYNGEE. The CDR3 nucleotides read TGTGCCAGCAACGGGAACACCGGGGAGCTGTTTTTT. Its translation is CASNGNTGELFF.

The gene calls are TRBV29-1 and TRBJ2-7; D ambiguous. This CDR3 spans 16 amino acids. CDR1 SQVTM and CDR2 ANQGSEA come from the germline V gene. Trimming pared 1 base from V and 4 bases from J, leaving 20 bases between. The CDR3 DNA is TGCAGCGTTGAAGGCCTTTCCGGTCACCCTATATACGAGCAGTACTTC. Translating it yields CSVEGLSGHPIYEQYF.

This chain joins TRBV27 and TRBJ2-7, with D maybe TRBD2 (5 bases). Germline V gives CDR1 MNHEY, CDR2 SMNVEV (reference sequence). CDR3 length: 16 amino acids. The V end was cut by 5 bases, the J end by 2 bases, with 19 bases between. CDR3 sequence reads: CASSPSLGVRAYEQYF. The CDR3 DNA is TGTGCCAGCAGTCCATCCCTTGGCGTGCGGGCCTACGAGCAGTACTTC.

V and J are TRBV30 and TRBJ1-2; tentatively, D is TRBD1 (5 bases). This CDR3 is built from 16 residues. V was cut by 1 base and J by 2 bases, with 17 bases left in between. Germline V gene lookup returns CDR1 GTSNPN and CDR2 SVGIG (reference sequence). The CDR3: CAWSGQTLEFNYGYTF. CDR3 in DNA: TGTGCCTGGAGTGGACAGACTCTAGAATTCAACTATGGCTACACCTTC.

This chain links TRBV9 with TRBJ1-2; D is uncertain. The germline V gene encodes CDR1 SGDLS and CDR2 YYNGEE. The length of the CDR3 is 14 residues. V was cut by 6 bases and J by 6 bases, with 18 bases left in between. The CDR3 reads CASTLDPLPNGYTF. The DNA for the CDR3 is TGTGCCAGCACCCTGGACCCCCTACCGAATGGCTACACCTTC.

CDR3 DNA sequence: TGTGCCAGCACCCAATCCGGGCCCCAGGAGACCCAGTACTTC. Amino acid sequence: CASTQSGPQETQYF. The V and J genes are TRBV11-2 and TRBJ2-5, with D unresolved. Germline CDR1 SGHAT, CDR2 FQNNGV. This CDR3 is 14 amino acids long. V was shortened by 7 bases and J by 5 bases, with 17 bases between the two germline ends.

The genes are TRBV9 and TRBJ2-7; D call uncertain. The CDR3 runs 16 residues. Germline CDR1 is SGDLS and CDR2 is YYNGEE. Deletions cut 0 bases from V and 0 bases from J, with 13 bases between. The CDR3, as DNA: TGTGCCAGCAGCGTAGGAGGCGGATACCCCTCCTACGAGCAGTACTTC. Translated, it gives CASSVGGGYPSYEQYF.